Listed below are T cell receptor beta chains from one sample, sequenced in a study of T cells after somatic rescue of genetic block. Some clones are missing from TCRdb's copy, which holds only in-frame ones; the method was immunoSEQ multiplex PCR. This sample has about 88,000 clones; about 90% occur once, and the top ten carry 1.6%. Sequencing was carried out using peripheral blood mononuclear cells (PBMCs). The receptors come from a woman aged 18 to 35. The conserved cysteine and the conserved F or W are not part of the CDR3 here. Each record gives: CDR3 length, V gene, J gene, CDR3 protein.

11	TRBV5-1	TRBJ1-5	ASSQQPNQPQH
12	TRBV27	TRBJ2-7	ASSLTGGRYEQY
13	TRBV7-9	TRBJ2-1	ASSLGLASYNEQF
14	TRBV11-2	TRBJ1-5	ASSLALGTSNQPQH
12	TRBV19	TRBJ1-2	ASKTGQEFGGYT
13	TRBV27	TRBJ2-1	ASRERAASYNEQF
13	TRBV7-8	TRBJ1-1	ASSARQTVNTEAF
12	TRBV2	TRBJ1-4	ASSELATNEKLF
16	TRBV5-1	TRBJ2-2	ASSLAGWLAGDTGELF
14	TRBV7-2	TRBJ2-5	ASSLSRTSGRETQY
12	TRBV7-2	TRBJ2-2	ASSRGAGAGELF
16	TRBV9	TRBJ2-1	ASSVAIRGSTTDNEQF
18	TRBV5-5	TRBJ2-3	ASSQNRDRATFTGTDTQY
12	TRBV29-1	TRBJ2-7	SVWGGGGVFEQY
16	TRBV11-2	TRBJ2-1	ASSLVLAGGPSYNEQF
13	TRBV28	TRBJ2-7	ASSPATGFSYEQY
12	TRBV2	TRBJ2-1	ATPQGNVGNEQF
17	TRBV10-3	TRBJ1-5	AISEGRGGGTGTNQPQH
11	TRBV28	TRBJ2-1	ASSGIAGYEQF
15	TRBV5-1	TRBJ1-4	ASSLEIGQAGGEKLF
11	TRBV2	TRBJ2-3	ASRVGGADTQY
15	TRBV10-3	TRBJ2-2	AISGGLAGAYGGELF
12	TRBV10-3	TRBJ1-5	AISEGARGEPQH
14	TRBV14	TRBJ2-7	ASSPWRTGLSYEQY
11	TRBV5-1	TRBJ1-2	ASSLNTLYGYT
12	TRBV19	TRBJ1-5	ASSPRQKYQPQH
10	TRBV15	TRBJ2-7	ATGGSPYEQY
12	TRBV6-1	TRBJ2-7	ASSERTDSYEQY
12	TRBV5-8	TRBJ2-7	ASSFAGNSYEQY
10	TRBV7-9	TRBJ2-7	ASSGQNYEQY
13	TRBV7-2	TRBJ2-7	ASSLLAGVVLEQY